The entry below describes one TCR beta chain. Its target antigen remains unknown. Nothing much larger sits one base from this clone, and base qualities are not available. As encoded in the germline V gene (reference sequence), CDR1 is DFQATT while CDR2 is SNEGSKA. Germline trimming: 5 bases from V, 8 bases from J; junction bases outside gene matches: 12. CDR3 length: 15 amino acids, cysteine to phenylalanine. The kept DNA is CDR3 alone, 45 bases in frame from the first base. These data originate in a study of T-cell reconstitution after alpha-beta-depleted transplantation in children (TCRdb year 2016). Looking at the study overall: The study quantitatively tracked T-cell immune reconstitution after TCRalphabeta/CD19-depleted allogeneic hematopoietic cell transplantation in children using TCR repertoire profiling.

The library was produced with PCR. Instrument used: Illumina HiSeq 2500. To normalize quantification of the TCRbeta repertoire, the TCR libraries were built with molecular barcoding that relied on unique molecular identifiers. The public sequencing data were trimmed at Q25 with fastp and processed into clonotypes with MiXCR by TCRdb, which kept only in-frame beta chains. All rows with the same CDR3 protein become a single entry with the most common DNA and genes. Here the sample has about 310,000 distinct CDR3 sequences; around 25% occur a single time. Approximately 10% of the sample is taken by the ten largest. The treatment or condition label here, explained by the study, means: allogeneic hematopoietic cell transplantation with graft depleted of TCRalphabeta T cells and CD19 B cells. The transplant recipients were children given TCRalphabeta/CD19-depleted allogeneic hematopoietic cell grafts. Here is what the overall study found, with its caveats: Over the following months the frequencies of hyperexpanded clones went down, and after one year T-cell counts and TCRbeta diversity were mostly credited to newly produced T cells. The apparently early recovery of alphabetaT-cell counts about two months after transplant reportedly depended on only several hundred rapidly expanded clones that came from non-depleted graft cells. In some patients, the high TCRbeta diversity seen at day 60 was put down to recipient T cells and intrathymic progenitors that had survived conditioning.

The sample was PBMCs, mostly from graft donor cells, taken 180 days after TCRalphabeta/CD19-depleted stem cell transplant. The clonotype originates from a male patient younger than 18 who had a stem cell transplant for acute lymphoblastic leukemia, so the T cells may come from the graft donor. Recombination linked TRBV20-1 to TRBJ2-2, and 9 junction bases match TRBD2. The CDR3 is CSAPRGAGGGGELFF. The nucleotide sequence reads as follows: TGCAGTGCTCCCCGAGGAGCGGGAGGCGGGGGGGAGCTGTTTTTT.